This TCR beta chain stems from a study of cytomegalovirus exposure and HLA in healthy donors. As for this clone: Its antigen is as yet unknown.

General observations from the study: An analysis was carried out at a later point. It showed that HLA-associated TCR beta chains were more clonally expanded than equally common non-associated chains. A previous analysis found most TCR beta V segments productive roughly 87% or roughly 30% of the time.

13 Jbeta primers and 60 Vbeta primers were used for the PCR. Assay: immunoSEQ multiplex PCR; the TCRdb copy retains only in-frame clones and omits some. The repertoire holds some 130,000 clones, with around 73% as singletons. Deletions cut 3 bases from V and 9 bases from J, with 12 bases between. The CDR3 is 13 residues long. CDR1 is MDHEN and CDR2 is SYDVKM in the germline V gene. V and J are TRBV28 and TRBJ2-1; the D gene is possibly TRBD2 (6 bases). The material sequenced was PBMCs. The TCR was taken from a female donor in good health and CMV-seronegative. CDR3 in DNA: TGTGCCAGCAGTTTGCAGACTAGAAGTGAGCAGTTCTTC. Its translation: CASSLQTRSEQFF.